The 12 T cell receptor beta chains in this list originate from one sample, sequenced in a study of cytomegalovirus exposure and HLA in healthy donors. 13 Jbeta primers and 60 Vbeta primers were used for the PCR. The assay was immunoSEQ multiplex PCR, and TCRdb's table has in-frame clones only and misses some. The sample has 100,000 to 120,000 clones; 67% are singletons. The specimen was PBMCs. The receptors come from a man aged 18 to 30 in good health and CMV-seropositive.

The chain recombines TRBV29-1 with TRBJ2-3; 8 bases map to TRBD2. This CDR3 is 12 amino acids long. V shed 5 bases, J shed 3 bases, and the junction held 1 base outside the gene matches. Germline V gene data show CDR1 as SQVTM and CDR2 as ANQGSEA. The CDR3 here is CSVRLATDTQYF. The CDR3 DNA reads TGCAGCGTTCGACTAGCGACAGATACGCAGTATTTT.

This clone came up a few times. The chain is built from TRBV14 and TRBJ2-1; D might be TRBD1 (6 bases). The V gene lost 4 bases and the J gene lost 8 bases, with 18 bases spanning the gap. Germline CDR1 and CDR2: SGHDN and FVKESK. This CDR3 spans 15 amino acids. CDR3 nucleotides: TGTGCCAGCAGCCCCACAGGGTACTACAACTATGAGCAGTTCTTC. Amino acid sequence: CASSPTGYYNYEQFF. Full variable domain (missing parts from reference TRBV14 and TRBJ2-1): EAGVTQFPSHSVIEKGQTVTLRCDPISGHDNLYWYRRVMGKEIKFLLHFVKESKQDESGMPNNRFLAERTGGTYSTLKVQPAELEDSGVYFCASSPTGYYNYEQFFGPGTRLTVL.

V gene TRBV5-8 combines with J gene TRBJ2-7, with TRBD1 matching 7 bases. The length of the CDR3 is 15 residues. V trimming: 1 base; J trimming: 0 bases; junction bases outside the gene matches: 4. From germline, CDR1 is SGHTS and CDR2 YDEGEE. The CDR3 spells CASSLYRGSSYEQYV. In DNA form, the CDR3 reads TGTGCCAGCAGCTTGTACAGGGGAAGCTCCTACGAGCAGTACGTC.

The sample holds a few counts of this clone. This chain connects TRBV28 to TRBJ1-4, with 9 bases lining up with TRBD1. From germline, CDR1 is MDHEN and CDR2 SYDVKM. The CDR3 has 13 residues. The V segment lost 5 bases and the J segment 11 bases; nucleotides outside the gene matches: 6. As DNA, the CDR3 is TGTGCCAGCAGTCCCCATACAGGGGGCAAACTGTTTTTT. Its translation: CASSPHTGGKLFF.

The chain has TRBV6-5 and TRBJ2-3; D is unclear. This CDR3 region has 13 residues. Per the germline V gene, CDR1 is MNHEY and CDR2 is SVGAGI. V lost 4 bases and J 6 bases, leaving 11 bases between the germline ends. CDR3 nucleotide sequence: TGTGCCAGCAGTTCTTACCAGAAGGATACGCAGTATTTT. It translates to CASSSYQKDTQYF.

The chain employs TRBV6-1 and TRBJ1-2; possible D gene TRBD1, 6 bases. CDR1 and CDR2 from the germline V gene are MNHNS and SASEGT. CDR3 size: 13 residues. With 0 bases removed from V and 11 bases from J, the gap between germline ends came to 13 bases. This CDR3 reads CASSEALQGQYTF. The CDR3 DNA reads as TGTGCCAGCAGTGAAGCGCTTCAGGGGCAGTACACCTTC.

The DNA of the CDR3 is TGCGCCAGCAGCTTGGGTGCGGGACAGGGTCCCTACGAGCAGTACTTC. It translates to CASSLGAGQGPYEQYF. The gene calls are TRBV5-1 and TRBJ2-7, with 9 bases matching TRBD1. V was clipped by 0 bases and J by 2 bases; unmatched bases: 6. CDR1 SGHRS and CDR2 YFSETQ come from the germline V gene. There are 16 residues in the CDR3.

The genes are TRBV10-3 and TRBJ1-5; 7 positions match TRBD1. The CDR3 loop spans 15 amino acids. V gave up 4 bases and J gave up 3 bases; unmatched junction bases: 6. CDR1 ENHRY and CDR2 SYGVKD come from the germline V gene. Here the CDR3 DNA reads TGTGCCATCAGTGGTGGAACAGGGGACAATCAGCCCCAGCATTTT. Translation gives CAISGGTGDNQPQHF.

This clone was seen more than once but under ten times. This rearrangement joins TRBV7-3 to TRBJ2-2; 10 nucleotides agree with TRBD2. Germline assignment: CDR1 SGHTA and CDR2 FQGTGA. The length of the CDR3 is 16 residues. V trimming: 2 bases; J trimming: 0 bases; junction bases outside the gene matches: 0. Written as DNA, the CDR3 is TGTGCCAGCAGCTTACTAGCGGGGGCGAACACCGGGGAGCTGTTTTTT. It is translated as CASSLLAGANTGELFF.

This rearrangement joins TRBV5-6 to TRBJ1-6; D unclear. CDR1 SGHDT and CDR2 YYEEEE come from the germline V gene. The CDR3 totals 16 residues. Trimming stripped 0 bases from V and 1 base from J, with 8 bases between. As DNA, the CDR3 is TGTGCCAGCAGCTTGGGGCCGGGATCCTATAATTCACCCCTCCACTTT. Amino acids: CASSLGPGSYNSPLHF.

This clone was counted between two and nine times. This chain uses TRBV2 with TRBJ2-2, with D unresolved. Germline V CDR1 and CDR2: SNHLY, FYNNEI. Trimming shortened V by 4 bases and J by 3 bases, and 9 bases separated the two germline ends. This CDR3 region has 14 residues. CDR3 bases: TGTGCCAGCAGTGTTCGGAGTTACACCGGGGAGCTGTTTTTT. This sequence encodes CASSVRSYTGELFF.

In this sample, this clone turned up a few times. This chain connects TRBV27 to TRBJ1-2; the match to TRBD1 covers 7 bases. Germline loops: CDR1 MNHEY, CDR2 SMNVEV (reference sequence). CDR3 size: 12 residues. Trimming at V came to 5 bases and at J to 7 bases, leaving 4 bases not matched to a gene. Here the CDR3 reads CASSTGVSGYTF. The DNA for the CDR3 is TGTGCCAGCAGTACAGGGGTCTCTGGCTACACCTTC.